This T cell receptor beta chain is drawn from a study of OX40 agonist ivuxolimab in advanced cancers. Turning to the study itself: Partial responses were recorded for three patients, including one with hepatocellular carcinoma and two with cutaneous melanoma.

This clone appeared a single time. Antigen: not known. General observations from the study: Both blood CD4+ and CD8+ T cells showed clonal growth by week 6 at 0.1 to 3.0 mg/kg.

Using immunoSEQ multiplex PCR, the repertoire was profiled, and TCRdb retains in-frame clones only, with some absent. The table includes fewer than 80,000 clones, 80% to 90% detected once. Patients were excluded for autoimmune disease history or systemic immunosuppression. The sequencing used CD4+ or CD8+ T cells sorted from blood, collected in a trial of the OX40 agonist ivuxolimab. The origin of this receptor is an adult with an advanced solid tumor such as melanoma, head and neck, liver or kidney cancer.

The CDR3 here is CASGPSGQSTDTQYF. DNA of the CDR3: TGCGCCAGCGGCCCTAGCGGGCAAAGCACAGATACGCAGTATTTT. This chain joins TRBV5-1 and TRBJ2-3; 8 bases line up with TRBD2. The germline V gene encodes CDR1 SGHRS and CDR2 YFSETQ. J was trimmed by 0 bases and V by 7 bases; bases with no gene match: 7. This CDR3 contains 15 residues.